This record covers a single TCR beta chain. This entry is derived from a study of shared clonotypes between healthy human individuals. CD45RO-negative cells were positively selected for CCR7, leaving out terminally differentiated effector memory CD45RA+ cells. V lost 4 bases, J lost 2 bases, and 16 bases lay in between. The CDR3 is 15 residues long. Germline loops: CDR1 SGHRS, CDR2 YFSETQ. Assay: immunoSEQ multiplex PCR; the TCRdb copy retains only in-frame clones and omits some. There are over 750,000 clones in the sample; 90% to 97% occur only once, and around 0.25% lies in the top ten. The V call is TRBV5-1, the J call TRBJ2-7; perhaps TRBD1 as D (6 bases). The sample was naive CD8+ T cells sorted from blood. The clonotype was recovered from a man aged 25-40 years in good health. CDR3 nucleotide sequence: TGCGCCAGCAGCCAACTCCCGGGACAAACCTACGAGCAGTACTTC. It specifies CASSQLPGQTYEQYF. Supplemented by reference TRBV5-1 and TRBJ2-7, the full variable domain reads KAGVTQTPRYLIKTRGQQVTLSCSPISGHRSVSWYQQTPGQGLQFLFEYFSETQRNKGNFPGRFSGRQFSNSRSEMNVSTLELGDSALYLCASSQLPGQTYEQYFGPGTRLTVT.